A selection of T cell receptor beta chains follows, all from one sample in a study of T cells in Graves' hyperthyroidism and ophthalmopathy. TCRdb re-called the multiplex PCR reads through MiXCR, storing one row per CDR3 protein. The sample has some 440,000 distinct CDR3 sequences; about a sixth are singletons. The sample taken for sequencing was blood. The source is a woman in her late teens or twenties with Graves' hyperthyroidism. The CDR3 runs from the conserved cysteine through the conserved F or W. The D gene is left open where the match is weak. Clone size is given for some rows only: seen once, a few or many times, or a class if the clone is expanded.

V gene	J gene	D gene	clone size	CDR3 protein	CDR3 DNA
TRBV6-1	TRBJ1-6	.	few	CASGVVGEGSSPLHF	TGTGCCAGCGGGGTGGTTGGGGAGGGGAGTTCACCCCTCCACTTT
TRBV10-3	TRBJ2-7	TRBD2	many	CAIRGTSGGPTYEQYF	TGTGCCATCAGGGGGACTAGCGGGGGCCCAACCTACGAGCAGTACTTC
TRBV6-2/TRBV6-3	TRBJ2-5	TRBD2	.	CASGPIWSGLAGVETQYF	TGTGCCAGCGGCCCCATTTGGAGCGGACTAGCGGGAGTGGAGACCCAGTACTTC
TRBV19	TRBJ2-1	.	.	CASSTRGESTDNEQFF	TGTGCCAGTAGTACACGAGGGGAGAGTACCGACAATGAGCAGTTCTTC
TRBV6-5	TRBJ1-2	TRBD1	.	CASSSVTGGCTF	TGTGCCAGCAGCTCCGTCACAGGGGGCTGCACCTTC
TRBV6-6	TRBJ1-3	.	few	CASSYSTRGLSGNTIYF	TGTGCCAGCAGTTACTCTACTCGAGGTCTCTCTGGAAACACCATATATTTT
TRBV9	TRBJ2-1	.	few	CASGRVDGSYNEQFF	TGTGCCAGCGGACGGGTAGATGGCTCCTACAATGAGCAGTTCTTC
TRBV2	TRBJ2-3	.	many	CASSPGAGGADTQYF	TGTGCCAGCAGTCCGGGAGCTGGGGGCGCAGATACGCAGTATTTT
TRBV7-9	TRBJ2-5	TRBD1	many	CASSFTGTAEETQYF	TGTGCCAGCAGCTTCACCGGGACAGCAGAAGAGACCCAGTACTTC
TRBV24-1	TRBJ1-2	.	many	CATFTGPAGYGYTF	TGTGCCACTTTTACCGGGCCCGCTGGCTATGGCTACACCTTC
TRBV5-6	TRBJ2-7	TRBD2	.	CASSSLAGGGYEQYF	TGTGCCAGCAGCTCCCTAGCGGGAGGGGGCTACGAGCAGTACTTC
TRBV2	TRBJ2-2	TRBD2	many	CASSSLAGELFF	TGTGCCAGCAGCTCACTAGCGGGGGAGCTGTTTTTT
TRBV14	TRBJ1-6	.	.	CASRATAQGVSPLHF	TGTGCCAGCAGGGCGACTGCCCAGGGCGTTTCACCCCTCCACTTT
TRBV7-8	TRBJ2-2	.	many	CASSLIQQLANTGELFF	TGTGCCAGCAGCTTAATTCAACAGCTAGCGAACACCGGGGAGCTGTTTTTT